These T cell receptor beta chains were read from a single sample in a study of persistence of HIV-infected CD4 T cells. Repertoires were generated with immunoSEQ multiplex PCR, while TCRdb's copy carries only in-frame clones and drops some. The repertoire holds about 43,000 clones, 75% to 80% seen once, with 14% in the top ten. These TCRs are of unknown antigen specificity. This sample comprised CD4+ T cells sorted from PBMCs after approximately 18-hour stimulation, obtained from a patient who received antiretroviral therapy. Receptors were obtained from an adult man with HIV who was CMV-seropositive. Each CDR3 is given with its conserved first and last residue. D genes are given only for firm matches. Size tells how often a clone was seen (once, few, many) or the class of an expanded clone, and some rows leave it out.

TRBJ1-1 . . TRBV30 TGTGCCTGGAGAACGGGCGCTTTGAACACTGAAGCTTTCTTT CAWRTGALNTEAFF
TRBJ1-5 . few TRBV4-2 TGTGCCAGCAGCCAAGATAAGGGGAAAGGCAATCAGCCCCAGCATTTT CASSQDKGKGNQPQHF
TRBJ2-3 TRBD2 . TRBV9 TGTGCCAGCAGCGAGGGGCGACTAGCGAGCACAGATACGCAGTATTTT CASSEGRLASTDTQYF
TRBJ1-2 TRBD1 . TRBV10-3 TGTGCCATCAGCGGGGCCCGGACAGGGTTTGGCTACACCTTC CAISGARTGFGYTF
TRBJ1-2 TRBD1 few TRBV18 TGTGCCAGCTCACCACTCCGGGACAGTTATGGCTACACCTTC CASSPLRDSYGYTF
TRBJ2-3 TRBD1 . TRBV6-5 TGTGCCAGCTTACAGGGGCCAGATACGCAGTATTTT CASLQGPDTQYF
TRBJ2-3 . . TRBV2 TGTGCCACCCGGACTAACCCCACAGATACGCAGTATTTT CATRTNPTDTQYF
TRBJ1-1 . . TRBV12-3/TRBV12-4 TGTGCCAGCAGTGTAAGGGGGGGTGAAGCTTTCTTT CASSVRGGEAFF
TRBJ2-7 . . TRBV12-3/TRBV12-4 TGTGCCAGCAGCTTTGGGCTTCGAGGAGAGCAGTACTTC CASSFGLRGEQYF
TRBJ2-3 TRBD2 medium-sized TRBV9 TGTGCCAGCAGCGTAGTTCAAGCGGGAGGATTAGATACGCAGTATTTT CASSVVQAGGLDTQYF
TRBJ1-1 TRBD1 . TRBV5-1 TGCGCCAGCAGCTTGGACGGGACAGGGAGGAACACTGAAGCTTTCTTT CASSLDGTGRNTEAFF
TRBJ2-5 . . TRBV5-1 TGCGCCAGCAGCGGCGGGGGCCCGGAGGAGACCCAGTACTTC CASSGGGPEETQYF
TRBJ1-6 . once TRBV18 TGTGCCAGCTCACCAACAGGGAACAACTATAATTCACCCCTCCACTTT CASSPTGNNYNSPLHF
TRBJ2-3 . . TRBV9 TGTGCCAGCAGCGTAGGAGTAAGCGATACGCAGTATTTT CASSVGVSDTQYF
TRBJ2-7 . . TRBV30 TGTGCCTGGATGCACAGGGAAGTTTTGGGCTACGAGCAGTACTTC CAWMHREVLGYEQYF
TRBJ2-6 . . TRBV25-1 TGTGCCAGCGCGGGGAGACAGGGAATAGGAGGGGCCAACGTCCTGACTTTC CASAGRQGIGGANVLTF
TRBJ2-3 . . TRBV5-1 TGCGCCAGCAGCTTTGTGGGGACAGATACGCAGTATTTT CASSFVGTDTQYF